These 19 T cell receptor beta chains were sequenced from one sample in a study of OX40 agonist ivuxolimab in advanced cancers. Repertoires were generated with immunoSEQ multiplex PCR, while TCRdb's copy carries only in-frame clones and drops some. The sample holds some 39,000 clones, around 87% seen once. The starting material was CD4+ or CD8+ T cells sorted from blood, obtained in a trial of the OX40 agonist ivuxolimab. These receptors originate from an adult with an advanced solid tumor such as melanoma, head and neck, liver or kidney cancer.

The rearrangement joins TRBV6-5 to TRBJ1-4; the D gene is possibly TRBD1 (5 bases). Looked up from germline, CDR1 is MNHEY and CDR2 is SVGAGI. CDR3 length: 15 amino acids. V lost 7 bases and J lost 7, with 19 bases in between. In DNA form, the CDR3 reads TGTGCCAGCACCCCGGCGGGGCTAAGTGGTGAAAAACTGTTTTTT. The encoded protein is CASTPAGLSGEKLFF.

The chain employs TRBV18 and TRBJ2-3, with 9 nucleotides matching TRBD2. Germline V gives CDR1 KGHSH, CDR2 LQKENI. The CDR3 length is 16 residues. The J segment lost 0 bases and the V segment lost 6 bases, leaving 7 bases of the junction unmatched. This CDR3 reads CASSPTSGRSTDTQYF. The CDR3 DNA sequence: TGTGCCAGCTCTCCGACGAGCGGGAGGAGCACAGATACGCAGTATTTT.

The rearrangement links TRBV5-4 to TRBJ1-5; no reliable D call. V gave up 4 bases and J gave up 4 bases, with 9 bases separating them. Germline V gene lookup returns CDR1 SGHNT and CDR2 YYREEE (reference sequence). This CDR3 comprises 13 residues. CDR3 loop: CASSIGFNQPQHF. For the CDR3, the DNA is TGTGCCAGCAGCATCGGGTTTAATCAGCCCCAGCATTTT.

The gene calls are TRBV5-4 and TRBJ2-7; the match to TRBD2 covers 9 bases. Trimming removed 3 bases from V and 3 bases from J; junction bases left unmatched: 7. Germline-derived CDR1 and CDR2 are SGHNT and YYREEE (reference sequence). This CDR3 contains 15 residues. As DNA, the CDR3 is TGTGCCAGCAGCTCCGTAGCGGGAGCTATCTACGAGCAGTACTTC. It translates to CASSSVAGAIYEQYF.

This clone was seen a single time. The chain carries TRBV15 and TRBJ1-3; 7 bases are a match to TRBD1. CDR3 size: 15 residues. After removal of 1 base from V and 0 bases from J, the junction contained 0 bases not matched to a gene. Per germline, CDR1 LNHNV and CDR2 YYDKDF (reference sequence). This CDR3 reads CATSRAGGSGNTIYF. Written as DNA, the CDR3 is TGTGCCACCAGCAGAGCAGGGGGCTCTGGAAACACCATATATTTT.

The chain combines TRBV6-6 with TRBJ1-2, with 9 bases aligning to TRBD1. CDR3 length: 12 amino acids. V was pared by 6 bases and J by 8 bases, with 4 bases of the junction left unmatched. Germline loops: CDR1 MNHNY, CDR2 SVGAGI (reference sequence). The CDR3 loop is CASSDRGSGYTF. As DNA, the CDR3 is TGTGCCAGCAGCGACAGGGGGAGCGGCTACACCTTC.

This chain connects TRBV30 to TRBJ1-5, with 7 bases lining up with TRBD1. CDR1 GTSNPN and CDR2 SVGIG come from the germline V gene (reference sequence). J gave up 4 bases and V 4 bases, and 10 bases lay outside the gene matches. The CDR3 runs to 15 residues. The CDR3 reads CAWNVPGQRNQPQHF. CDR3 nucleotides: TGTGCCTGGAATGTACCGGGACAGAGGAATCAGCCCCAGCATTTT.

V and J are TRBV6-1 and TRBJ2-5, with TRBD1 matching over 7 bases. CDR3 length: 13 amino acids. Trimming cost V 7 bases and J 1 base; bases outside gene matches: 3. The germline V gene has CDR1 MNHNS and CDR2 SASEGT. The CDR3 here is CASTGTAQETQYF. CDR3 nucleotide sequence: TGTGCCAGCACGGGGACAGCCCAAGAGACCCAGTACTTC.

The chain employs TRBV11-2 and TRBJ1-5; no clear D gene. Trimming cost V 0 bases and J 7 bases, with 7 bases left between them. This CDR3 is built from 13 residues. Germline lookup yields CDR1 SGHAT and CDR2 FQNNGV. The DNA of the CDR3 is TGTGCCAGCAGCTTAGATCTTAACCAGCCCCAGCATTTT. It is translated as CASSLDLNQPQHF.

V is TRBV5-1 and J is TRBJ2-3; D remains ambiguous. Trimming stripped 5 bases from V and 3 bases from J, with 7 bases between. In germline, CDR1 is SGHRS, CDR2 YFSETQ. The CDR3 extends over 12 amino acids. The CDR3: CASRTETDTQYF. CDR3 DNA: TGCGCCAGCAGAACAGAGACAGATACGCAGTATTTT.

The chain uses TRBV9 and TRBJ2-7; D may correspond to TRBD1 or TRBD2 (6 bases each). CDR1 SGDLS and CDR2 YYNGEE come from the germline V gene. Between the trimmed V and J ends, which lost 0 bases and 0 bases, there was a span of 13 bases. CDR3 length equals 16 residues. The CDR3 bases are TGTGCCAGCAGCGTAGGAAGGTCGGGGGCCTCCTACGAGCAGTACTTC. Encoded protein: CASSVGRSGASYEQYF.

This clone was found once. The chain couples TRBV18 to TRBJ2-7, with D possibly matching TRBD2 (5 bases). The CDR3 loop spans 14 amino acids. Trimming took off 2 bases at V and 5 bases at J, with 13 bases between the two ends. The germline V gene encodes CDR1 KGHSH and CDR2 LQKENI. Here the CDR3 DNA reads TGTGCCAGCTCACCAGTCCCCGGGATAGACGAGCAGTACTTC. It codes for CASSPVPGIDEQYF.

The chain uses TRBV2 and TRBJ1-2; no clear D gene. CDR3 length: 13 amino acids. Germline V gene lookup returns CDR1 SNHLY and CDR2 FYNNEI. V was clipped by 5 bases and J by 6 bases, with 13 bases between them. The CDR3 bases are TGTGCCAGCAGTCCAGCCTGGGGTGATGGCTACACCTTC. Its translation is CASSPAWGDGYTF.

The V gene is TRBV7-9, the J gene TRBJ1-1; no firm D call. This CDR3 is 14 amino acids long. The germline V gene encodes CDR1 SEHNR and CDR2 FQNEAQ (reference sequence). Trimming pared 1 base from V and 4 bases from J, leaving 10 bases between. The CDR3 spells CASSLDLSRTEAFF. For the CDR3, the DNA is TGTGCCAGCAGCTTAGATTTATCCCGCACTGAAGCTTTCTTT.

V is TRBV19 and J is TRBJ1-5; D remains ambiguous. The CDR3 runs 15 residues. V was clipped by 1 base and J by 3 bases, with 10 bases between them. Germline loops: CDR1 LNHDA, CDR2 SQIVND (reference sequence). The DNA for the CDR3 is TGTGCCAGTAGTATAGGGAGTGGGTCCAATCAGCCCCAGCATTTT. Its protein product is CASSIGSGSNQPQHF. The full variable domain, rest sourced from reference TRBV19 and TRBJ1-5, is DGGITQSPKYLFRKEGQNVTLSCEQNLNHDAMYWYRQDPGQGLRLIYYSQIVNDFQKGDIAEGYSVSREKKESFPLTVTSAQKNPTAFYLCASSIGSGSNQPQHFGDGTRLSIL.

This chain joins TRBV29-1 and TRBJ2-1, with D maybe TRBD2 (6 bases). This CDR3 region has 13 residues. CDR1 is SQVTM and CDR2 is ANQGSEA in the germline V gene. V shed 8 bases and J shed 3 bases, with 14 bases lying between them. The CDR3 loop is CSPRRAGYNEQFF. The CDR3 region has the DNA TGCAGCCCTAGGAGGGCTGGCTACAATGAGCAGTTCTTC.

The chain employs TRBV29-1 and TRBJ2-5; 8 bases line up with TRBD1. The ends lost 1 base at V and 5 bases at J; junction bases unmatched: 6. Looked up from germline, CDR1 is SQVTM and CDR2 is ANQGSEA. The CDR3 has 14 residues. Here the CDR3 reads CSVEGRGRGETQYF. The CDR3 DNA is TGCAGCGTTGAAGGCAGGGGGCGCGGGGAGACCCAGTACTTC.

The chain recombines TRBV6-6 with TRBJ1-2; 8 nucleotides line up with TRBD1. This CDR3 region has 14 residues. Germline trimming cut 4 bases from V and 5 bases from J; bases unmatched to any gene: 6. Germline V lookup: CDR1 MNHNY, CDR2 SVGAGI (reference sequence). The chain's CDR3 is CASSSGQGVYGYTF. In DNA form, the CDR3 reads TGTGCCAGCAGTTCCGGACAGGGCGTTTATGGCTACACCTTC.

The genes are TRBV7-9 and TRBJ1-5; D is unresolved. The CDR3 has 13 amino acids. Germline CDR1 and CDR2: SEHNR and FQNEAQ (reference sequence). Trimming took off 1 base at V and 7 bases at J, with 8 bases between the two ends. The CDR3 spells CASSLELTQPQHF. For the CDR3, the DNA is TGTGCCAGCAGCTTAGAGCTTACACAGCCCCAGCATTTT.